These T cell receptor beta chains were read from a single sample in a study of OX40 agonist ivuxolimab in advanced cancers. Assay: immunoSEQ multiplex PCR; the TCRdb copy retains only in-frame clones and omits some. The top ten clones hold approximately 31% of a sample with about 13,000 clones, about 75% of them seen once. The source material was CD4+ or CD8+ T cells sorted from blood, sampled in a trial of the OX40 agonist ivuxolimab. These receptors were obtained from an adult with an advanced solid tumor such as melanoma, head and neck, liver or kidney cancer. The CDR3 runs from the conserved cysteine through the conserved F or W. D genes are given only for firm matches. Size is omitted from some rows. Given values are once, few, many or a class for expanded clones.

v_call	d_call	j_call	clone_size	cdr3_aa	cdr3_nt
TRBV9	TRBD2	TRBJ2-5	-	CASSVASGRPEDGTQYF	TGTGCCAGCAGCGTAGCTAGCGGGAGGCCAGAAGACGGGACCCAGTACTTC
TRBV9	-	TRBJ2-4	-	CASSPPRENIQYF	TGTGCCAGCAGCCCCCCCCGAGAAAACATTCAGTACTTC
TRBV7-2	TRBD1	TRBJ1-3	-	CASSSMDRVGNTIYF	TGTGCCAGCAGCTCTATGGACAGGGTCGGAAACACCATATATTTT
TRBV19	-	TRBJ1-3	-	CASSIGVYENTIYF	TGTGCCAGTAGTATTGGGGTTTACGAAAACACCATATATTTT
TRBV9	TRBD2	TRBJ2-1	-	CASSVGMREGNEQFF	TGTGCCAGCAGCGTTGGGATGCGGGAGGGGAATGAGCAGTTCTTC
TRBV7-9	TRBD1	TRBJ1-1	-	CASSRGGHTEAFF	TGTGCCAGCAGCAGAGGGGGCCACACTGAAGCTTTCTTT
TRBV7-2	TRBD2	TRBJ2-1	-	CASSPTVAGELNEQFF	TGTGCCAGCAGCCCGACGGTAGCGGGAGAGCTGAATGAGCAGTTCTTC
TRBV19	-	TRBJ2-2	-	CASRTGLGASGELFF	TGTGCCAGTAGGACTGGACTTGGGGCTAGCGGGGAGCTGTTTTTT
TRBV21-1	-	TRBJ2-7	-	CASSTGTYEQYF	TGTGCCAGCAGCACAGGAACCTACGAGCAGTACTTC
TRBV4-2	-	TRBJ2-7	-	CASSQDFGDFYEQYF	TGTGCCAGCAGCCAAGATTTCGGGGACTTCTACGAGCAGTACTTC
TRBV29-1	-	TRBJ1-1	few	CSVQNTEAFF	TGCAGCGTCCAGAACACTGAAGCTTTCTTT
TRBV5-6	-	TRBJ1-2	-	CASSPAGVWDYGYTF	TGTGCCAGCAGCCCAGCAGGGGTGTGGGACTATGGCTACACCTTC
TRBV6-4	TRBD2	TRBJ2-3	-	CASSAGAGADTQYF	TGTGCCAGCAGTGCGGGTGCGGGAGCAGATACGCAGTATTTT
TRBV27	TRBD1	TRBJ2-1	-	CASSRDRVDEQFF	TGTGCCAGCAGTCGGGACAGGGTGGATGAGCAGTTCTTC
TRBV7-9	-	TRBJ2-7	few	CASSLDTRTYEQYF	TGTGCCAGCAGCTTGGACACGCGAACCTACGAGCAGTACTTC
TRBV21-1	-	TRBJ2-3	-	CASSKVVADTQYF	TGTGCCAGCAGCAAAGTGGTAGCGGATACGCAGTATTTT
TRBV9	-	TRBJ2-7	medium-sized	CASSLAYEQYF	TGTGCCAGCAGCCTTGCCTACGAGCAGTACTTC
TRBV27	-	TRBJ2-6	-	CASSLTVSGANVLTF	TGTGCCAGCAGTTTGACTGTCTCTGGGGCCAACGTCCTGACTTTC
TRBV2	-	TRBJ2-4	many	CARGRREAKNIQYF	TGTGCCAGGGGAAGGAGGGAAGCCAAAAACATTCAGTACTTC
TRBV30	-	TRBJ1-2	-	CAWSPSRAGDSRDYGYTF	TGTGCCTGGAGTCCGTCTAGGGCAGGGGATTCTAGGGACTATGGCTACACCTTC
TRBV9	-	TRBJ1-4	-	CASSERPGQPDEKLFF	TGTGCCAGCAGCGAACGTCCAGGACAGCCGGATGAAAAACTGTTTTTT
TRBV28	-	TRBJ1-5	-	CASLDSSNQPQHF	TGTGCCAGCCTCGACAGTAGCAATCAGCCCCAGCATTTT
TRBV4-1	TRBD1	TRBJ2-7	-	CASSLPTGTGTYEQYF	TGCGCCAGCAGCCTGCCGACCGGGACAGGGACCTACGAGCAGTACTTC
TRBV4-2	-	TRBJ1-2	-	CASDLSVGGAGGYTF	TGTGCCAGCGACCTTTCAGTCGGGGGCGCTGGTGGCTACACCTTC
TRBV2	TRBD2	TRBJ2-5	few	CASSEQAGGQETQYF	TGTGCCAGCAGCGAACAGGCGGGGGGCCAAGAGACCCAGTACTTC
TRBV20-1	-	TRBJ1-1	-	CSARDLQGAFF	TGCAGTGCTAGAGATCTGCAGGGGGCTTTCTTT